Here is one TCR beta chain with its context. The data derive from a study of blood T cell repertoires in COVID-19. Overall study context: Samples came from the United States, Italy and Spain, spanning acute and convalescent COVID-19. Sources were T cells, B-cell-depleted T cells, or PBMCs; the material itself was cDNA or gDNA.

The V gene's germline CDR1 is SGHDT and CDR2 YYEEEE. CDR3 size: 11 residues. V was pared by 3 bases and J by 10 bases, with 3 bases of the junction left unmatched. As processed by the authors: Estimation of nucleated cell counts relied on the amplification of reference gene primers. Here immunoSEQ multiplex PCR was the method, and the copy in TCRdb shows in-frame clones only, minus some. The D gene and trimming were derived from the DNA, and the V and J assignments and clone size from that table. The sample includes about 140,000 clones, approximately 80% seen only once; the top ten take roughly 9%. Material: peripheral blood. This TCR came from an elderly woman in a cohort sampled during active or convalescent COVID-19. V gene TRBV5-6 combines with J gene TRBJ1-2; 7 bases align to TRBD1. The CDR3 loop reads CASSSTGVYTF. DNA of the CDR3: TGTGCCAGCAGCTCCACAGGGGTCTACACCTTC.